These 8 T cell receptor beta chains were all obtained from the same sample, sequenced in a study of OX40 agonist ivuxolimab in advanced cancers. Sequenced by immunoSEQ multiplex PCR; TCRdb stores in-frame clones only, minus some. The sample lists about 69,000 clones, roughly nine tenths occurring once. Sample: CD4+ or CD8+ T cells sorted from blood, taken in a trial of the OX40 agonist ivuxolimab. These receptors were collected from an adult with an advanced solid tumor such as melanoma, head and neck, liver or kidney cancer.

The chain carries TRBV28 and TRBJ2-3; TRBD2 matches 8 bases. J was trimmed by 1 base and V by 4 bases; bases with no gene match: 4. Germline V gives CDR1 MDHEN, CDR2 SYDVKM. This CDR3 contains 15 residues. The CDR3 loop is CASSYSGGGTDTQYF. The CDR3 region has the DNA TGTGCCAGCAGTTACAGCGGGGGAGGCACAGATACGCAGTATTTT.

The J gene is TRBJ2-1, the V gene TRBV14; D is undetermined. Germline CDR1 is SGHDN and CDR2 is FVKESK. Trimming removed 2 bases at V and 6 bases at J, with 8 bases between. CDR3 size: 13 residues. CDR3 nucleotides: TGTGCCAGCAGCCAAATGGGTGCCAATGAGCAGTTCTTC. It encodes CASSQMGANEQFF. Together with reference TRBV14 and TRBJ2-1, the CDR3 gives the full variable domain: EAGVTQFPSHSVIEKGQTVTLRCDPISGHDNLYWYRRVMGKEIKFLLHFVKESKQDESGMPNNRFLAERTGGTYSTLKVQPAELEDSGVYFCASSQMGANEQFFGPGTRLTVL.

The chain employs TRBV4-1 and TRBJ2-1, with D possibly being TRBD2 (6 bases). Per the germline V gene, CDR1 is MGHRA and CDR2 is YSYEKL. Trimming stripped 2 bases from V and 3 bases from J, with 14 bases between. The CDR3 is 16 amino acids. The CDR3 protein is CASSQQPPGDYNEQFF. CDR3 bases: TGCGCCAGCAGCCAACAACCCCCGGGGGACTACAATGAGCAGTTCTTC.

By share, this clone ranks as medium-sized. The chain recombines TRBV30 with TRBJ2-7; no definite D call. V was shortened by 7 bases and J by 4 bases, with 17 bases between the two germline ends. Germline V lookup: CDR1 GTSNPN, CDR2 SVGIG (reference sequence). The CDR3 consists of 13 residues. Written as DNA, the CDR3 is TGTGCCTCCTTACCGAAACAAGGATACGAGCAGTACTTC. The encoded protein is CASLPKQGYEQYF.

The V and J genes are TRBV30 and TRBJ1-1, with 10 bases identical to TRBD1. V lost 7 bases and J lost 5; bases outside the gene matches: 10. Looked up from germline, CDR1 is GTSNPN and CDR2 is SVGIG (reference sequence). CDR3 size: 14 residues. In DNA, the CDR3 is TGTGCCTCCTCCCTGATGGGACAGGGGACTGAAGCTTTCTTT. This gives the protein CASSLMGQGTEAFF.

The chain recombines TRBV5-5 with TRBJ1-1; possibly TRBD1 for D (5 bases). The CDR3 extends over 14 amino acids. Trimming took 6 bases from V and 1 from J, leaving 13 bases between them. Germline-derived CDR1 and CDR2 are SGHKS and YYEKEE (reference sequence). As DNA, the CDR3 is TGTGCCAGCACCCCGGGGGAGGCGAACACTGAAGCTTTCTTT. It is translated as CASTPGEANTEAFF.

The chain employs TRBV5-4 and TRBJ2-1; D is undetermined. V was trimmed by 4 bases and J by 4 bases, leaving 12 bases between them. Looked up from germline, CDR1 is SGHNT and CDR2 is YYREEE (reference sequence). The CDR3 covers 14 residues. The CDR3 DNA reads as TGTGCCAGCAGCCCGGGTCAGGAATACAATGAGCAGTTCTTC. It encodes CASSPGQEYNEQFF.

The chain couples TRBV18 to TRBJ1-2; TRBD1 is a possible D gene (5 bases). Germline CDR1 and CDR2: KGHSH and LQKENI. Trimming left V 3 bases short and J 5 bases short, with 10 bases between. The CDR3 contains 13 residues. CDR3 amino acids: CASSPGRTYGYTF. The CDR3 DNA reads as TGTGCCAGCTCACCGGGGCGGACATATGGCTACACCTTC.